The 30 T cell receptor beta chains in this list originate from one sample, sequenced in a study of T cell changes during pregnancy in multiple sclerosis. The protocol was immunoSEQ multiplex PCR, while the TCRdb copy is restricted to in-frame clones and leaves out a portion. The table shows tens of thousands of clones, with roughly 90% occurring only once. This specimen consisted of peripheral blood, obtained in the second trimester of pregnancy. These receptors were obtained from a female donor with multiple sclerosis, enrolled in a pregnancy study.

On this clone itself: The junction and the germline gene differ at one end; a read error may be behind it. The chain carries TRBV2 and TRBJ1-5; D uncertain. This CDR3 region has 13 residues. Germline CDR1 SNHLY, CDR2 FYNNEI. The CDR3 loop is CASRAGSDQPQHF. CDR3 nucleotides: TGTGCCAGCCGGGCAGGTAGCGATCAGCCCCAGCATTTT.

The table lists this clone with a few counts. The DNA for the CDR3 is TGTGCCAGCAGTGATCCCCCAGGGGTTCATGGCTACACCTTC. It encodes CASSDPPGVHGYTF. This chain uses TRBV6-1 with TRBJ1-2, with a tentative D call TRBD1 (6 bases). This CDR3 has 14 residues. V was cut by 3 bases and J by 6 bases, with 14 bases left in between. Germline CDR1 is MNHNS and CDR2 is SASEGT.

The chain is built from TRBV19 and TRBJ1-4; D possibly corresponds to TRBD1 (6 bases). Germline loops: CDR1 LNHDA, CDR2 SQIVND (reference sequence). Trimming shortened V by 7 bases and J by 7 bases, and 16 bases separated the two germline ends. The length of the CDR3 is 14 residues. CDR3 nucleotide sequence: TGTGCCAGTACGCTTACAGGGATGGGTGAAAAACTGTTTTTT. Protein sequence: CASTLTGMGEKLFF.

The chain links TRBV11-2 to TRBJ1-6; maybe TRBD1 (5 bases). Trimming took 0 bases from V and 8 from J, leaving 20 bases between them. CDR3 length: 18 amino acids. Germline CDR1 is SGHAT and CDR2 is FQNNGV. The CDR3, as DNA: TGTGCCAGCAGCTTAGATAGGGGAGGCCGAGGGAGGTATTCACCCCTCCACTTT. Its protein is CASSLDRGGRGRYSPLHF.

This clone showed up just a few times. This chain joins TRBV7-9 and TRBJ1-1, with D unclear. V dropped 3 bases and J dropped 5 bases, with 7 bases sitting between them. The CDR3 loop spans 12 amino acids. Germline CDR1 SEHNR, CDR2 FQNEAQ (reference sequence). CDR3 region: CASSLAGTEAFF. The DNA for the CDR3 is TGTGCCAGCAGCTTGGCGGGAACTGAAGCTTTCTTT.

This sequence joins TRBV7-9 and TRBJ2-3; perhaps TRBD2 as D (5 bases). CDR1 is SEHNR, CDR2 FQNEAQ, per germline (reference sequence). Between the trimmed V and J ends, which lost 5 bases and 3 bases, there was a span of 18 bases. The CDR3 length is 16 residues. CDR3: CASSPQSSWDTDTQYF. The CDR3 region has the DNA TGTGCCAGCAGCCCCCAGTCTAGCTGGGATACAGATACGCAGTATTTT.

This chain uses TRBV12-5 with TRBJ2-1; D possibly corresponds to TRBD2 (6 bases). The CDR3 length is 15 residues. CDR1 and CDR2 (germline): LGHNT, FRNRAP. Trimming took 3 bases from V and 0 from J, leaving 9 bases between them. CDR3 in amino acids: CASGFWRGSYNEQFF. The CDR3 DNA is TGTGCTAGTGGTTTCTGGCGGGGCTCCTACAATGAGCAGTTCTTC.

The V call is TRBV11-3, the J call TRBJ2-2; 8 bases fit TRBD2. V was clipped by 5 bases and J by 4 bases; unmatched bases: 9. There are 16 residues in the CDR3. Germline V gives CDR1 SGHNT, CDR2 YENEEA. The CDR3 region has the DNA TGTGCCAGCAGCCCCGGGGGGGGGTCGGCCACCGGGGAGCTGTTTTTT. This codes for CASSPGGGSATGELFF.

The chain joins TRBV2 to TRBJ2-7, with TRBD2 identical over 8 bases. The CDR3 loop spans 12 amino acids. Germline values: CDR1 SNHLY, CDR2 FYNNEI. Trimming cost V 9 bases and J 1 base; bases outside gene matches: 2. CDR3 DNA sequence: TGTGCCAGTTTAGCGGGATCCTACGAGCAGTACTTC. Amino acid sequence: CASLAGSYEQYF.

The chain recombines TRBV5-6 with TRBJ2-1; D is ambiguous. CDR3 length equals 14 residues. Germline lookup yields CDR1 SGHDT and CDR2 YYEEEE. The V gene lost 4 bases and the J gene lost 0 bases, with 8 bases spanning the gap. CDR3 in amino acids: CASSALNSYNEQFF. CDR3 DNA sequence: TGTGCCAGCAGCGCACTTAACTCCTACAATGAGCAGTTCTTC.

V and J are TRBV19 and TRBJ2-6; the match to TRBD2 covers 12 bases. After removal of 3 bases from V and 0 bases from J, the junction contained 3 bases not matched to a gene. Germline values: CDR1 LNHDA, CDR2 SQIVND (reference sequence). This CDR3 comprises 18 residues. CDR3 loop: CASSMGLAGSSGANVLTF. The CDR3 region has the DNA TGTGCCAGTAGTATGGGACTAGCGGGCAGCTCTGGGGCCAACGTCCTGACTTTC.

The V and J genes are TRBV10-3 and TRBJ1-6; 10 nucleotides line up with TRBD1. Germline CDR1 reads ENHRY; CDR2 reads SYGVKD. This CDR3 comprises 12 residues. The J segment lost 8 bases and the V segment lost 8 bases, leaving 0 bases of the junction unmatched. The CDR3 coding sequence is TGTGCCATCGGGACAGGGGATTCACCCCTCCACTTT. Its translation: CAIGTGDSPLHF.

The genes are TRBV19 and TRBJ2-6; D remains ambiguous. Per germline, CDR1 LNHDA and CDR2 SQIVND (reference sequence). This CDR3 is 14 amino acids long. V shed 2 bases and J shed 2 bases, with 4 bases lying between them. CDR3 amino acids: CASSIIAGANVLTF. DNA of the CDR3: TGTGCCAGTAGTATAATAGCTGGGGCCAACGTCCTGACTTTC.

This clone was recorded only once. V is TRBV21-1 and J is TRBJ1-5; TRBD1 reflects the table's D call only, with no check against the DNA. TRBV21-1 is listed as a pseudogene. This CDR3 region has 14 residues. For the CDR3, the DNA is TGTGCCAGCAGCAAACAAGGGGTATTGCAGCCCCAGCATTTT. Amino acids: CASSKQGVLQPQHF.

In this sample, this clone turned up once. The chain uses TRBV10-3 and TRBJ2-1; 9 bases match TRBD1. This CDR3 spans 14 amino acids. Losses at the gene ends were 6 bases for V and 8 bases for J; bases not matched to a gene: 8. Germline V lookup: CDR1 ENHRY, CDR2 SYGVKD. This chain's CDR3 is CAIRDGTGSHEQFF. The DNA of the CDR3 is TGTGCCATCAGGGATGGGACAGGGAGCCATGAGCAGTTCTTC.

CDR3 in DNA: TGTGCCTGGAGTGAGGTAGCGGGAGGGCCTAGTGGGTTCTTC. It codes for CAWSEVAGGPSGFF. This rearrangement joins TRBV30 to TRBJ2-1; 11 bases align to TRBD2. V was pared by 1 base and J by 15 bases, with 11 bases of the junction left unmatched. Germline V gene sequence: CDR1 GTSNPN, CDR2 SVGIG (reference sequence). The CDR3 contains 14 residues.

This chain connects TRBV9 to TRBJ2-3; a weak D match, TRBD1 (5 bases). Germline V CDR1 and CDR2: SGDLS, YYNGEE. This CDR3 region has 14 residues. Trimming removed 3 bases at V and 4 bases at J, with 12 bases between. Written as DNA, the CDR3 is TGTGCCAGCAGCGATTTAGAACAGGCAGATACGCAGTATTTT. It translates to CASSDLEQADTQYF.

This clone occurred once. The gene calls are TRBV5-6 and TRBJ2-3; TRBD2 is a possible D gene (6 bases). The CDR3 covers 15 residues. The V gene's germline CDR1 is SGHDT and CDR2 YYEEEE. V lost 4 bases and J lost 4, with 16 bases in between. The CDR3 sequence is CASSAENRGSDTQYF. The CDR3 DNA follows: TGTGCCAGCAGCGCGGAAAATCGGGGGTCAGATACGCAGTATTTT.

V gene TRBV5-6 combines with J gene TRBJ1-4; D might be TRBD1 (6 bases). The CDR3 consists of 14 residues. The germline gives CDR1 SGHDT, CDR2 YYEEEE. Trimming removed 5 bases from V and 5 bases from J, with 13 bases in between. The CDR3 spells CASRGGRVNEKLFF. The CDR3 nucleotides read TGTGCCAGCAGAGGGGGGAGGGTGAATGAAAAACTGTTTTTT.

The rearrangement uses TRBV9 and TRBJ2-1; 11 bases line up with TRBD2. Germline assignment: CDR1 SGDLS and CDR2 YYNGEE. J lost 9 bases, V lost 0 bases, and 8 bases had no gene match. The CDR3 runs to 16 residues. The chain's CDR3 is CASSVVGSGGAVEQFF. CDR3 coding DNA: TGTGCCAGCAGCGTAGTGGGTAGCGGGGGGGCGGTTGAGCAGTTCTTC.

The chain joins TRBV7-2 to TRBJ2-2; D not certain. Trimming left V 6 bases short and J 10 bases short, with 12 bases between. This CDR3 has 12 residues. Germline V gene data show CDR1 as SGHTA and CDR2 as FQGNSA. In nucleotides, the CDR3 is TGTGCCAGCAGTCCGGCTAGTGAGGAGCTGTTTTTT. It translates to CASSPASEELFF. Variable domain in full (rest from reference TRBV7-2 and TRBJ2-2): GAGVSQSPSNKVTEKGKDVELRCDPISGHTALYWYRQSLGQGLEFLIYFQGNSAPDKSGLPSDRFSAERTGGSVSTLTIQRTQQEDSAVYLCASSPASEELFFGEGSRLTVL.

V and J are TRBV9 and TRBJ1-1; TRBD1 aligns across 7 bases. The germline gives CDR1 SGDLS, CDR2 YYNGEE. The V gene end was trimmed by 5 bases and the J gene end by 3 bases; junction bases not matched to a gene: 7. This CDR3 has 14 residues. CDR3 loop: CASRRYTGDTEAFF. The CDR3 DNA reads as TGTGCCAGCAGAAGATACACAGGGGACACTGAAGCTTTCTTT.

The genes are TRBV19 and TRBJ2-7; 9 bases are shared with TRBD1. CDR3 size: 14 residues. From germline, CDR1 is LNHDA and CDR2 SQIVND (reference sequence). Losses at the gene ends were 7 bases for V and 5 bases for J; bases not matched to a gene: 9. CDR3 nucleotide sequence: TGTGCCAGTAACTCCGGGACAGGGAAGCACGAGCAGTACTTC. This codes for CASNSGTGKHEQYF.

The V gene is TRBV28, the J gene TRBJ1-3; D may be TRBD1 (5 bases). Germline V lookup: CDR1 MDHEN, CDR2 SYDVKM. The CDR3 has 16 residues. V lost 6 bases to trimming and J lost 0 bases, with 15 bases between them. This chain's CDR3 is CASSLGQFSSGNTIYF. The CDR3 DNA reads TGTGCCAGCAGCTTGGGGCAATTCTCCTCTGGAAACACCATATATTTT.

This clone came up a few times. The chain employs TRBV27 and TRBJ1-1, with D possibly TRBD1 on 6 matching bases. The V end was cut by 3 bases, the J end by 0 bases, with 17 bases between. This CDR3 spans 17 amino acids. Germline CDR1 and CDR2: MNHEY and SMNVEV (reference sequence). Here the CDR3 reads CASSLDRGTFMNTEAFF. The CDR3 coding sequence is TGTGCCAGCAGTTTGGATAGGGGGACATTCATGAACACTGAAGCTTTCTTT.

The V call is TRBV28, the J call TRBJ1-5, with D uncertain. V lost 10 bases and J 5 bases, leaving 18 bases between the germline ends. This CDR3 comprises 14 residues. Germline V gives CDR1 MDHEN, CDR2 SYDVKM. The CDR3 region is CATEHTETDQPQHF. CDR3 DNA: TGTGCCACCGAGCATACAGAGACCGATCAGCCCCAGCATTTT. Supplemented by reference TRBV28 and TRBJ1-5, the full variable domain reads DVKVTQSSRYLVKRTGEKVFLECVQDMDHENMFWYRQDPGLGLRLIYFSYDVKMKEKGDIPEGYSVSREKKERFSLILESASTNQTSMYLCATEHTETDQPQHFGDGTRLSIL.

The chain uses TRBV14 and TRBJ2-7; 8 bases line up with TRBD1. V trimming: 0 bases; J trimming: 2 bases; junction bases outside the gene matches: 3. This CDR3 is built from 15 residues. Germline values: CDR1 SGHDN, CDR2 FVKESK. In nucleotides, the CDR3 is TGTGCCAGCAGCCAAGAAGACAGGGGTCCCTACGAGCAGTACTTC. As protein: CASSQEDRGPYEQYF.

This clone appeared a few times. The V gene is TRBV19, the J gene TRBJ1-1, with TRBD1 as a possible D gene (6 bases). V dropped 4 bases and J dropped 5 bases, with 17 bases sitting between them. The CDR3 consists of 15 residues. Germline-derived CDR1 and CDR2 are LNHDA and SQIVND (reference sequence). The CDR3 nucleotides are TGTGCCAGTAGTACCCGGCTACAAGGGGGTACTGAAGCTTTCTTT. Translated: CASSTRLQGGTEAFF.

Here the CDR3 DNA reads TGTGCCAGTAGTATTGGGCTAGCGGGGAGCACAGATACGCAGTATTTT. It is translated as CASSIGLAGSTDTQYF. The V and J genes are TRBV19 and TRBJ2-3, with 9 bases identical to TRBD2. This CDR3 has 16 residues. V was pared by 3 bases and J by 0 bases, with 4 bases of the junction left unmatched. Germline V CDR1 and CDR2: LNHDA, SQIVND (reference sequence). The full variable domain, rest sourced from reference TRBV19 and TRBJ2-3, is DGGITQSPKYLFRKEGQNVTLSCEQNLNHDAMYWYRQDPGQGLRLIYYSQIVNDFQKGDIAEGYSVSREKKESFPLTVTSAQKNPTAFYLCASSIGLAGSTDTQYFGPGTRLTVL.

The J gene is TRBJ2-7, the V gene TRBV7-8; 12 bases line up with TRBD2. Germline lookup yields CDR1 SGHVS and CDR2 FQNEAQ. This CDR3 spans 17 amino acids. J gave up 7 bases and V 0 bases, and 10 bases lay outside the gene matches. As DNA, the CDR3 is TGTGCCAGCAGCTTAGCGAGACTAGCGGGGGCCCGGGAGGAGCAGTACTTC. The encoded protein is CASSLARLAGAREEQYF.